This passage covers 19 T cell receptor beta chains from one sample sequenced in a study of regulatory T cells in long-lasting Graves disease. Building of the TCR beta libraries involved iRepertoire HTBI primers and Arm-PCR of CDR3 regions. TCRdb re-analysed the multiplex PCR reads in MiXCR, keeping a single row per CDR3 protein. The repertoire consists of about 460,000 distinct CDR3 sequences, with approximately 23% occurring once and the leading ten covering around 13%. The sample's time point: persistent/refractory GD, antithyroid drugs over 5 years with positive TRAb. Preparation of the TCR library used RNA extracted from PBMCs. This material consisted of peripheral blood mononuclear cells (PBMCs), taken when the disease was refractory, from a patient treated with antithyroid drugs. These receptors were collected from a female donor with Graves disease.

This clonotype showed up many times. V gene TRBV5-6 combines with J gene TRBJ2-5, with 7 bases lining up with TRBD2. Germline V lookup: CDR1 SGHDT, CDR2 YYEEEE. This CDR3 comprises 15 residues. Germline trimming cut 0 bases from V and 4 bases from J; bases unmatched to any gene: 6. CDR3 sequence reads: CASSLESGGGETQYF. The CDR3 nucleotides read TGTGCCAGCAGCTTGGAGTCGGGAGGAGGAGAGACCCAGTACTTC.

This clonotype was counted ten times or more. V and J are TRBV29-1 and TRBJ2-5; D possibly corresponds to TRBD1 (5 bases). Trimming took 3 bases from V and 4 from J, leaving 9 bases between them. Germline V CDR1 and CDR2: SQVTM, ANQGSEA. There are 12 residues in the CDR3. As DNA, the CDR3 is TGCAGCGTTGACCGACAGAGAGAGACCCAGTACTTC. Residues: CSVDRQRETQYF.

Remarks on this clonotype: Given a far larger clone just one base away, this is likely a sequencing read error. The rearrangement joins TRBV15 to TRBJ1-2; 10 bases are a match to TRBD1. Germline CDR1 LNHNV, CDR2 YYDKDF (reference sequence). The junction had 4 bases not matched to a gene; V was cut back by 5 bases and J by 7 bases. This CDR3 region has 13 residues. The CDR3 region has the DNA TGTGCCACCAGCCCGGGACAGGGGAGTGGCTACACCTTC. Translation: CATSPGQGSGYTF.

The rearrangement uses TRBV14 and TRBJ2-5, with TRBD1 identical over 9 bases. CDR1 is SGHDN, CDR2 FVKESK, per germline. The CDR3 consists of 18 residues. The ends lost 1 base at V and 11 bases at J; junction bases unmatched: 20. DNA of the CDR3: TGTGCCAGCAGCCAAGGGGGGACAGGGTACCTCAGAGACCGAAAGCAGTACTTC. Translated, it gives CASSQGGTGYLRDRKQYF.

This clonotype was seen many times. The chain has TRBV12-3 or TRBV12-4 and TRBJ2-7; 14 bases fit TRBD2. Trimming took 4 bases from V and 4 from J; bases not matched to a gene: 9. The CDR3 has 17 residues. The chain's CDR3 is CASSSPGLAGVWYEQYF. As DNA, the CDR3 is TGTGCCAGCAGTTCCCCGGGACTAGCGGGAGTGTGGTACGAGCAGTACTTC.

A remark on this clonotype: At one of its ends the junction is not consistent with the germline gene, which may arise from a read error. V is TRBV7-2 and J is TRBJ1-5; D ambiguous. The CDR3 has 13 residues. Germline CDR1 reads SGHTA; CDR2 reads FQGNSA. Here the CDR3 DNA reads TGTGCCAGCAGCTTAGTTAGCAATCAGCCCCGGCATTTT. Protein: CASSLVSNQPRHF.

The chain joins TRBV6-2 or TRBV6-3 to TRBJ1-1; the D gene is possibly TRBD1 (6 bases). Trimming shortened V by 6 bases and J by 4 bases, and 24 bases separated the two germline ends. This CDR3 contains 17 residues. CDR1 and CDR2 from the germline V gene are MNHEY and SVGEGT. CDR3 residues: CASSQEWLLGGPTEAFF. The CDR3 DNA reads as TGTGCCAGCAGCCAAGAGTGGTTATTGGGGGGGCCCACTGAAGCTTTCTTT.

This clonotype was observed once. V gene TRBV29-1 combines with J gene TRBJ1-4, with D perhaps TRBD1 (6 bases). V lost 6 bases and J 3 bases, leaving 17 bases between the germline ends. Germline V CDR1 and CDR2: SQVTM, ANQGSEA. This CDR3 comprises 15 residues. The CDR3 loop is CSVSGAGAPNEKLFF. The CDR3 coding sequence is TGCAGCGTATCAGGGGCGGGGGCGCCTAATGAAAAACTGTTTTTT.

The chain links TRBV7-9 to TRBJ1-1; 10 nucleotides match TRBD1. Germline CDR1 SEHNR, CDR2 FQNEAQ (reference sequence). There are 18 residues in the CDR3. V dropped 5 bases and J dropped 4; count of bases not matched to a gene: 16. This chain's CDR3 is CASSPGWGDRGMATEAFF. The CDR3 DNA reads as TGTGCCAGCAGCCCTGGTTGGGGGGACAGGGGTATGGCCACTGAAGCTTTCTTT.

This clonotype was counted ten times or more. The rearrangement links TRBV11-2 to TRBJ1-4; D is undetermined. The CDR3 totals 14 residues. V was trimmed by 5 bases and J by 5 bases, leaving 12 bases between them. Germline V CDR1 and CDR2: SGHAT, FQNNGV. The CDR3, as DNA: TGTGCCAGCAGCCTAGGGTTCCAAAATGAAAAACTGTTTTTT. Translation gives CASSLGFQNEKLFF.

This clonotype was recorded many times. The chain is built from TRBV28 and TRBJ2-7; D is unclear. The CDR3 is 16 amino acids. The germline gives CDR1 MDHEN, CDR2 SYDVKM. Trimming removed 6 bases from V and 2 bases from J, with 20 bases in between. The CDR3 sequence: CASSPIRPIPTYEQYF. The CDR3 DNA reads TGTGCCAGCAGCCCCATTAGACCGATACCCACCTACGAGCAGTACTTC.

The chain links TRBV5-1 to TRBJ1-1; weak D call: TRBD1 (5 bases). With 3 bases removed from V and 4 bases from J, the gap between germline ends came to 16 bases. Germline CDR1 reads SGHRS; CDR2 reads YFSETQ. The CDR3 is made up of 15 amino acids. The DNA of the CDR3 is TGCGCCAGCAGCTGGGCTTCTCCTGGGGGCACTGAAGCTTTCTTT. Translated: CASSWASPGGTEAFF.

This clonotype appeared many times. The V call is TRBV10-3, the J call TRBJ1-1; TRBD1 agrees at 8 bases. The length of the CDR3 is 13 residues. V gave up 7 bases and J gave up 5 bases; unmatched junction bases: 6. CDR1 and CDR2 from the germline V gene are ENHRY and SYGVKD. The CDR3 sequence is CAITGQGGTEAFF. The DNA of the CDR3 is TGTGCCATCACAGGACAGGGAGGGACTGAAGCTTTCTTT.

This clonotype occurred many times. The genes are TRBV11-3 and TRBJ2-2, with a possible D match to TRBD1 (5 bases). Trimming took 0 bases from V and 6 from J, leaving 11 bases between them. This CDR3 is 15 amino acids long. In germline, CDR1 is SGHNT, CDR2 YENEEA. CDR3 amino acids: CASSLDPRGAGELFF. CDR3 DNA sequence: TGTGCCAGCAGCTTAGATCCTAGGGGCGCCGGGGAGCTGTTTTTT. Based on the CDR3 plus reference TRBV11-3 and TRBJ2-2, the full variable domain is EAGVVQSPRYKIIEKKQPVAFWCNPISGHNTLYWYLQNLGQGPELLIRYENEEAVDDSQLPKDRFSAERLKGVDSTLKIQPAELGDSAVYLCASSLDPRGAGELFFGEGSRLTVL.

Details on this clonotype: This likely traces to a read error, being one base from a far larger clone. The genes are TRBV6-1 and TRBJ2-5; no clear D gene. V was pared by 5 bases and J by 5 bases, with 15 bases between. Looked up from germline, CDR1 is MNHNS and CDR2 is SASEGT. The CDR3 has 14 amino acids. The CDR3 sequence is CASSPIGNWETQYF. The CDR3 DNA reads TGTGCCAGCAGTCCGATAGGGAATTGGGAGACCCAGTACTTC.

This clonotype occurred many times. The chain couples TRBV11-2 to TRBJ2-5; D gene unclear. Germline CDR1 reads SGHAT; CDR2 reads FQNNGV. This CDR3 has 12 residues. V dropped 0 bases and J dropped 5 bases, with 4 bases sitting between them. The CDR3 protein is CASSLDWETQYF. CDR3 DNA: TGTGCCAGCAGCTTAGATTGGGAGACCCAGTACTTC.

The rearrangement joins TRBV5-5 to TRBJ2-7, with D tentatively TRBD1 (6 bases). Germline values: CDR1 SGHKS, CDR2 YYEKEE (reference sequence). CDR3 length equals 14 residues. V dropped 4 bases and J dropped 2 bases, with 13 bases sitting between them. CDR3 region: CASSDLTGTYEQYF. The CDR3 region has the DNA TGTGCCAGCAGCGACCTGACAGGAACCTACGAGCAGTACTTC.

V is TRBV20-1 and J is TRBJ2-7, with TRBD2 identical over 7 bases. Unmatched junction bases numbered 11, after V lost 0 bases and J lost 3 bases. CDR1 is DFQATT and CDR2 is SNEGSKA in the germline V gene (reference sequence). This CDR3 has 16 residues. The CDR3 sequence is CSAREMDAGGNYEQYF. CDR3 DNA: TGCAGTGCTAGAGAGATGGACGCCGGGGGGAACTACGAGCAGTACTTC.

This clonotype occurred many times. V is TRBV2 and J is TRBJ2-5, with unresolved D. V dropped 2 bases and J dropped 4 bases, with 11 bases sitting between them. Germline loops: CDR1 SNHLY, CDR2 FYNNEI. This CDR3 is built from 14 residues. CDR3 sequence (DNA): TGTGCCAGCAGTGAATTTCCGAGTGTAGAGACCCAGTACTTC. Encoded protein: CASSEFPSVETQYF.